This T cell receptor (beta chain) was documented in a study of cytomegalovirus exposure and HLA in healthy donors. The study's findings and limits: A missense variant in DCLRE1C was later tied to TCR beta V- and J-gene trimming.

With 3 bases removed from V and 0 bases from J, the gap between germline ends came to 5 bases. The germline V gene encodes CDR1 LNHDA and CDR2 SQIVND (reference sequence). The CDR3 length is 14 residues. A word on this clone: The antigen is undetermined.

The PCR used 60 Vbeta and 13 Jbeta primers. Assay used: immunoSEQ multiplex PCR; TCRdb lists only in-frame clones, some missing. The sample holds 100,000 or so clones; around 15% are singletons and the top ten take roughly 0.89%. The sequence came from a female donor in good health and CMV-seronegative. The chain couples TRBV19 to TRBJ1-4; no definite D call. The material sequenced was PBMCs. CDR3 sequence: CASSMASTNEKLFF. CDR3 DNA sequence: TGTGCCAGTAGTATGGCCTCAACTAATGAAAAACTGTTTTTT.